Sequencing of this T cell receptor beta chain was carried out in a study of T cells after yellow fever vaccination. Study results and limitations: Clones from primary vaccination mostly reappeared after the booster (roughly 95% CD4, just over 85% CD8).

CDR3 size: 16 residues. Trimming cost V 5 bases and J 5 bases; bases outside gene matches: 14. The 5'RACE template-switching step produced TCR cDNA and added a universal primer site and UMIs. MiXCR, applied by TCRdb to the 5' RACE reads, yields one record per CDR3 protein. The sample contains about 550,000 distinct CDR3 sequences, 15% to 20% of which appear only once. Details on this clonotype: The antigen is undetermined.

Sequencing was performed on PBMCs, taken 15 days after the yellow fever booster vaccination. J is TRBJ2-5 and V is TRBV12-3 or TRBV12-4, with 7 bases fitting TRBD2. This clonotype was sampled from a man aged 30 to 39 who received the YFV17D yellow fever vaccine. In nucleotides, the CDR3 is TGTGCCAGCAGTCCTCGGACGGGATCCGGGAGGGAGACCCAGTACTTC. It is translated as CASSPRTGSGRETQYF.